These 10 T cell receptor beta chains were sequenced from one sample in a study of graft-versus-host responses after intestinal transplantation. Processing was applied to graft tissue in order to liberate intraepithelial and lamina propria lymphocytes. Assay: immunoSEQ multiplex PCR; the TCRdb copy retains only in-frame clones and omits some. The table includes about 5,200 clones, approximately 68% detected once. Sequencing used ileum tissue, obtained around 37 weeks after intestinal transplant. These TCRs come from a human patient who received an intestinal transplant, so some T cells may come from the graft donor.

The CDR3 nucleotides are TGCGCCAGCAGCCTCATAGCGGGAGCTGAGAACAATGAGCAGTTCTTC. This gives the protein CASSLIAGAENNEQFF. The V call is TRBV4-1, the J call TRBJ2-1, with 9 bases lining up with TRBD2. Looked up from germline, CDR1 is MGHRA and CDR2 is YSYEKL. V was pared by 4 bases and J by 5 bases, with 9 bases of the junction left unmatched. The length of the CDR3 is 16 residues.

The chain links TRBV7-6 to TRBJ2-1; weak D call: TRBD2 (7 bases). The CDR3 covers 16 residues. Germline V lookup: CDR1 SGHVS, CDR2 FNYEAQ. Deletions cut 5 bases from V and 5 bases from J, with 19 bases between. CDR3 protein: CASSPRSRGGDNEQFF. CDR3 nucleotides: TGTGCCAGCAGCCCCCGTTCGAGGGGGGGAGACAATGAGCAGTTCTTC.

The rearrangement uses TRBV6-1 and TRBJ2-7; 7 bases align to TRBD2. V was pared by 4 bases and J by 0 bases, with 6 bases of the junction left unmatched. The CDR3 spans 15 residues. The germline CDR1 and CDR2 sequences are MNHNS and SASEGT. The chain's CDR3 is CASSGEGAGSYEQYF. The CDR3 DNA follows: TGTGCCAGCAGTGGGGAGGGAGCGGGCTCCTACGAGCAGTACTTC.

The chain is built from TRBV7-8 and TRBJ2-2; D might be TRBD2 (6 bases). CDR1 and CDR2 from the germline V gene are SGHVS and FQNEAQ. Trimming took 5 bases from V and 5 from J, leaving 18 bases between them. CDR3 length: 16 residues. The CDR3 sequence: CASSLSSGVGTGELFF. CDR3 in DNA: TGTGCCAGCAGCCTTTCATCGGGAGTCGGTACCGGGGAGCTGTTTTTT.

This clone was detected only a few times. The V gene is TRBV7-7, the J gene TRBJ2-5; perhaps TRBD2 as D (6 bases). V was pared by 0 bases and J by 5 bases, with 10 bases between. The germline V gene encodes CDR1 SSHAT and CDR2 FNYEAQ (reference sequence). The CDR3 sequence is 14 residues long. The CDR3 coding sequence is TGTGCCAGCAGCTTAGCGCGGGGTCGGGAGACCCAGTACTTC. Residues: CASSLARGRETQYF.

The J gene is TRBJ2-7, the V gene TRBV27; no clear D. This CDR3 has 12 amino acids. Germline CDR1 MNHEY, CDR2 SMNVEV (reference sequence). V was shortened by 10 bases and J by 6 bases, with 16 bases between the two germline ends. The CDR3 DNA reads TGTGCCACGCGAGGCAGCGCCGGCGAGCAGTACTTC. Its protein product is CATRGSAGEQYF.

V and J are TRBV9 and TRBJ1-1; D unresolved. The length of the CDR3 is 16 residues. The V and J ends lost 0 bases and 3 bases respectively, with 15 bases between them. The V gene's germline CDR1 is SGDLS and CDR2 YYNGEE. The CDR3 region is CASSVAADFSYTEAFF. The CDR3 DNA is TGTGCCAGCAGCGTAGCCGCGGATTTTTCTTACACTGAAGCTTTCTTT.

The V gene is TRBV9, the J gene TRBJ2-2; 8 bases match TRBD1. CDR1 is SGDLS, CDR2 YYNGEE, per germline. The CDR3 has 16 amino acids. V was clipped by 0 bases and J by 7 bases; unmatched bases: 8. In nucleotides, the CDR3 is TGTGCCAGCAGCGTAGCTGGGACAGGCAACCTCGGGGAGCTGTTTTTT. Amino acids: CASSVAGTGNLGELFF.

This chain connects TRBV29-1 to TRBJ2-3; D possibly corresponds to TRBD2 (7 bases). The length of the CDR3 is 14 residues. The germline V and J ends were trimmed by 7 bases and 3 bases, with 17 bases remaining between them. CDR1 is SQVTM and CDR2 is ANQGSEA in the germline V gene. The CDR3 bases are TGCAGCGGGAGGGGGGGCAGAGAAACAGATACGCAGTATTTT. It codes for CSGRGGRETDTQYF.

The rearrangement uses TRBV6-6 and TRBJ2-1, with a weak D call TRBD2 (7 bases). The CDR3 totals 14 residues. Germline CDR1 and CDR2: MNHNY and SVGAGI (reference sequence). The ends were cut back, 6 bases at V and 0 bases at J, with 9 bases in the middle. CDR3 DNA sequence: TGTGCCAGCAGCCGGGGGGCCTCCTACAATGAGCAGTTCTTC. Protein product: CASSRGASYNEQFF.